This TCR beta chain was retrieved from a study of early T cells in non-severe SARS-CoV-2 infection listed by TCRdb under 2021. In the study overall: Because TCR sequencing relied on bulk RNA taken from unsorted whole blood, pairing of alpha and beta chains was not possible.

Notes on this clonotype: Its antigen is not yet known. No quality values exist for individual bases; no much larger clone is one base distant.

The study was a case-control design nested within a healthcare worker cohort in London, UK, with weekly nasopharyngeal swab PCR tests and blood sampling. Healthcare workers were recruited between 23 and 31 March 2020, during the week of the UK lockdown, and were followed weekly for up to roughly 16 weeks. The receptor library was made with 5' RACE. Reads for this sample came from a NextSeq 500. Unique molecular identifiers were attached to individual cDNA molecules in the TCR library protocol so that sequencing error and PCR bias could be corrected. TCR alpha and beta chains were both sequenced, and the abundances of alpha and beta sequences in each sample were closely correlated with each other. Under the source paper's analysis protocol: Decombinator V4 was used to annotate TCR sequences for V gene, J gene and CDR3. Expanded TCRs were defined as changing significantly between any two time points under a Poisson model with p below 0.0001. TCR abundances were normalised to the total number of TCRs sequenced in each sample and reported as counts per million. TRAV1-2 paired with TRAJ12, TRAJ20 or TRAJ33 defined MAIT TCRs, while TRAV10 paired with TRAJ18 defined iNKT TCRs. VDJdb, accessed 1 November 2021, was searched for CMV, EBV and SARS-CoV-2 annotated TCRs, with TCRs annotated for multiple antigens excluded. TCRdb reanalyzed the raw reads on its own, using fastp at Q25 for trimming and MiXCR for clone calling, and kept in-frame beta chains. Here each entry gathers all rows of one CDR3 protein and keeps the most common genes and DNA. The V and J calls reflect TCRdb's pipeline rather than the authors' work. This sample comprises 70,000 to 85,000 distinct CDR3 sequences, 9% to 13% of them detected only once. Over 2% of the sample comes from the top ten.

CDR1 and CDR2 (MGHRA, YSYEKL) derive from the germline V gene. V was cut back by 1 base and J by 5 bases, leaving a gap of 12 bases between them. Inclusive of the bounding cysteine and phenylalanine, the CDR3 is 14 residues long. The only DNA kept is the CDR3, 42 bases in frame from the first base. The investigation overall reported the following: VDJdb matching was skewed toward anti-spike CD8 responses and likely underestimated virus-specific expansions by missing private and CD4 specificities.

The V gene is TRBV4-1 and the J gene is TRBJ2-7; the D gene is unclear. Sequencing was performed on whole blood. The source of this sequence is an adult who was a healthcare worker with PCR-confirmed SARS-CoV-2 infection or an uninfected control (not recorded which). CDR3 reads: CASSQVGPGHEQYF. In nucleotides, the sequence is TGCGCCAGCAGCCAAGTCGGACCGGGCCACGAGCAGTACTTC.